These 14 T cell receptor beta chains came from one sample sequenced in a study of metastatic and nonmetastatic thyroid tumors. Each patient came to thyroid surgery without any prior treatment (of any kind). TCRdb recomputed clones from the PCR reads via MiXCR. The sample includes about 40,000 clones, about 16% of them seen just once. The sequenced sample consisted of blood. These receptors were collected from a female donor with papillary thyroid cancer or a benign thyroid nodule (not recorded which). Some clones in this sample may be carry-over from other donors' samples.

The table lists this clone with many counts. V usage is TRBV6-1 and J usage is TRBJ1-1, with D possibly being TRBD1 (5 bases). CDR3 size: 15 residues. Germline-derived CDR1 and CDR2 are MNHNS and SASEGT. Trimming took 8 bases from V and 0 from J, leaving 16 bases between them. The DNA for the CDR3 is TGTGCCAGCGAGGAGGGGCGGGGGGTGAACACTGAAGCTTTCTTT. This translates into CASEEGRGVNTEAFF.

In DNA, the CDR3 is TGTGCCATCACGGAATCGAACACCGGTGATCTGTTTTTT. Amino acids: CAITESNTGDLFF. The chain recombines TRBV10-3 with TRBJ2-2; D is unclear. The V gene's germline CDR1 is ENHRY and CDR2 SYGVKD. V lost 7 bases and J lost 14, with 20 bases in between. This CDR3 spans 13 amino acids.

This clone has a count of ten or more. The rearrangement links TRBV30 to TRBJ1-3; tentatively, D is TRBD1 (5 bases). CDR1 is GTSNPN, CDR2 SVGIG, per germline (reference sequence). V lost 1 base and J 1 base, leaving 8 bases between the germline ends. CDR3 size: 14 residues. CDR3 sequence reads: CAWSAQDSGNTIYF. DNA for the CDR3: TGTGCCTGGAGTGCACAGGATTCTGGAAACACCATATATTTT.

This clone was detected ten times or more. Different DNA sequences within this sample yield the same CDR3. The CDR3 coding sequence is TGTGCCAGCAGCCCACTAGCGGGAGGGGCCACAGATACGCAGTATTTT. It specifies CASSPLAGGATDTQYF. The V and J genes are TRBV4-2 and TRBJ2-3, with 13 bases fitting TRBD2. Germline CDR1 is LGHNA and CDR2 is YNFKEQ. Unmatched junction bases numbered 3, after V lost 4 bases and J lost 2 bases. The CDR3 loop spans 16 amino acids.

This clone was counted many times. This chain links TRBV19 with TRBJ1-1, with D unclear. The V end was cut by 3 bases, the J end by 0 bases, with 5 bases between. The CDR3 length is 13 residues. Germline-derived CDR1 and CDR2 are LNHDA and SQIVND (reference sequence). CDR3 in amino acids: CASSIAMNTEAFF. The CDR3 DNA is TGTGCCAGTAGTATTGCCATGAACACTGAAGCTTTCTTT.

The V call is TRBV12-3 or TRBV12-4, the J call TRBJ2-7; possibly TRBD2 for D (6 bases). Trimming stripped 10 bases from V and 2 bases from J, with 18 bases between. The CDR3 contains 14 residues. The CDR3 here is CAIKEGLFAYEQYF. CDR3 DNA: TGTGCCATCAAGGAGGGGCTCTTTGCCTACGAGCAGTACTTC.

There are many counts of this clone. J is TRBJ2-7 and V is TRBV4-1, with 14 bases aligning to TRBD2. In germline, CDR1 is MGHRA, CDR2 YSYEKL. V was pared by 4 bases and J by 6 bases, with 2 bases of the junction left unmatched. This CDR3 is built from 14 residues. This CDR3 reads CASSRGLAGVEQYF. The CDR3 DNA follows: TGCGCCAGCAGCCGGGGACTAGCGGGAGTCGAGCAGTACTTC.

The chain has TRBV27 and TRBJ2-1; 8 bases are a match to TRBD2. V dropped 3 bases and J dropped 7; count of bases not matched to a gene: 8. There are 15 residues in the CDR3. CDR1 is MNHEY, CDR2 SMNVEV, per germline (reference sequence). The CDR3 here is CASSFAGGLGNEQFF. The CDR3 region has the DNA TGTGCCAGCAGTTTCGCGGGAGGACTGGGGAATGAGCAGTTCTTC.

The sample holds many counts of this clone. This sample includes further DNA sequences coding for the same CDR3. The chain is built from TRBV25-1 and TRBJ2-5, with a tentative D call TRBD2 (6 bases). Germline assignment: CDR1 MGHDK and CDR2 SYGVNS. CDR3 length: 16 amino acids. V lost 9 bases, J lost 1 base, and 21 bases lay in between. CDR3 nucleotide sequence: TGTGCCAGTAGTTCCCTCCGCGGACTACCCCAAGAGACCCAGTACTTC. Its translation: CASSSLRGLPQETQYF.

The chain carries TRBV7-2 and TRBJ2-5; perhaps TRBD2 as D (6 bases). CDR3 size: 15 residues. CDR1 and CDR2 (germline): SGHTA, FQGNSA. Trimming shortened V by 2 bases and J by 4 bases, and 14 bases separated the two germline ends. CDR3: CASSLSSSAIETQYF. Here the CDR3 DNA reads TGTGCCAGCAGCTTAAGTTCTAGCGCGATAGAGACCCAGTACTTC.

This clone was detected many times. The J gene is TRBJ1-3, the V gene TRBV19; D is ambiguous. Trimming removed 4 bases at V and 4 bases at J, with 14 bases between. The CDR3 extends over 15 amino acids. Germline V lookup: CDR1 LNHDA, CDR2 SQIVND (reference sequence). The CDR3 DNA reads TGTGCCAGTAGTAGAAGTGGGATGGAAGGAAACACCATATATTTT. Translating it yields CASSRSGMEGNTIYF.

This rearrangement joins TRBV20-1 to TRBJ2-7, with 14 bases matching TRBD2. Germline V gene lookup returns CDR1 DFQATT and CDR2 SNEGSKA (reference sequence). This CDR3 contains 13 residues. V was pared by 5 bases and J by 6 bases, with 3 bases of the junction left unmatched. The CDR3: CSAETSGRGEQYF. Here the CDR3 DNA reads TGCAGTGCTGAGACTAGCGGGAGGGGCGAGCAGTACTTC.

The chain recombines TRBV19 with TRBJ1-1; the D is unclear. Trimming shortened V by 6 bases and J by 0 bases, and 8 bases separated the two germline ends. The CDR3 runs to 13 residues. The germline V gene encodes CDR1 LNHDA and CDR2 SQIVND (reference sequence). CDR3: CASRTGMNTEAFF. The CDR3 DNA follows: TGTGCCAGTAGGACGGGCATGAACACTGAAGCTTTCTTT.

On this clone itself: The CDR3 does not end in the conserved phenylalanine or tryptophan, so this is likely a read error. The chain joins TRBV7-3 to TRBJ2-5; the match to TRBD1 covers 8 bases. Germline V gene sequence: CDR1 SGHTA, CDR2 FQGTGA. Losses at the gene ends were 4 bases for V and 0 bases for J; bases not matched to a gene: 10. CDR3 length equals 17 residues. The DNA for the CDR3 is TGTGCCAGCAGCTCCCGCAGGGGGCGGGCGTACCAAGAGACCCAGTACTCC. Translated, it gives CASSSRRGRAYQETQYS.